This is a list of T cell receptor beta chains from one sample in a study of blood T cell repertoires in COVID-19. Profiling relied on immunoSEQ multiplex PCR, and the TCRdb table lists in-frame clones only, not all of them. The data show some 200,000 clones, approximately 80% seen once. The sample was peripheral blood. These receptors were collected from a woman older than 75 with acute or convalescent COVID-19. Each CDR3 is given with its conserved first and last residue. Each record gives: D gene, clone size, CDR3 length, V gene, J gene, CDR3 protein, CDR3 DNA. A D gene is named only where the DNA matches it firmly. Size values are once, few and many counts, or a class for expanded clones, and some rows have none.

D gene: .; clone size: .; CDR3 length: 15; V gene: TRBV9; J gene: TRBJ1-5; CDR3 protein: CASSVGGGHHQPQHF; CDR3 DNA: TGTGCCAGCAGCGTAGGGGGGGGGCACCATCAGCCCCAGCATTTT
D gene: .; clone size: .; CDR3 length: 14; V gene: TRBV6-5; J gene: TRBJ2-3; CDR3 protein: CASEAGIGTDTQYF; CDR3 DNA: TGTGCGTCGGAAGCCGGGATCGGCACAGATACGCAGTATTTT
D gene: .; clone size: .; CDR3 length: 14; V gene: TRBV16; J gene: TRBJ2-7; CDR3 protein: CASSQSQVTYEQYF; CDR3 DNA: TGTGCCAGCAGCCAAAGCCAGGTCACCTACGAGCAGTACTTC
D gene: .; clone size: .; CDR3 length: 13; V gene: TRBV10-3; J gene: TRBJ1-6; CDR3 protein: CAINPGPDSPLHF; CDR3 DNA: TGTGCCATCAATCCAGGGCCCGATTCACCCCTCCACTTT
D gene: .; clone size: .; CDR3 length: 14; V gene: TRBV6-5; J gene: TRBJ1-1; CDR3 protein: CATQTTGRDTEAFF; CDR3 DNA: TGTGCCACCCAAACTACAGGGAGGGACACTGAAGCTTTCTTT
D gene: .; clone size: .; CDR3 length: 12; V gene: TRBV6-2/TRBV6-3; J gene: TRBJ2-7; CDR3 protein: CASSSSGHEQYF; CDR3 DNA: TGTGCCAGCAGTTCGTCAGGGCACGAGCAGTACTTC
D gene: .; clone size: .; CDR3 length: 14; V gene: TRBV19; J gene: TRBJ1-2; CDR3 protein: CASSTGKRQGGYTF; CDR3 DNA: TGTGCCAGTAGTACAGGGAAAAGGCAGGGTGGCTACACCTTC
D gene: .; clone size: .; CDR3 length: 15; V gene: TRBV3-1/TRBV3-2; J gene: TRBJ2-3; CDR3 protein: CASSRSGLGTDTQYF; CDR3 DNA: TGTGCCAGCAGCCGATCCGGTCTAGGCACAGATACGCAGTATTTT
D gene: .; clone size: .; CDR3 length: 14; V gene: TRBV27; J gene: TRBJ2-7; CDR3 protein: CASSLSSVPYEQYF; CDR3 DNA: TGTGCCAGCAGTTTATCGTCAGTCCCCTACGAGCAGTACTTC
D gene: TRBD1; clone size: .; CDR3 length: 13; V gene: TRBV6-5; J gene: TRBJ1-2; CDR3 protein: CASSSGQARGYTF; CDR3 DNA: TGTGCCAGCAGTTCCGGACAGGCCCGTGGCTACACCTTC
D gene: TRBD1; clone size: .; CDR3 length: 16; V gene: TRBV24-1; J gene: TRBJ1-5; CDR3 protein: CATSDTGTGTGQPQHF; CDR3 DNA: TGTGCCACCAGTGACACCGGGACAGGGACGGGTCAGCCCCAGCATTTT
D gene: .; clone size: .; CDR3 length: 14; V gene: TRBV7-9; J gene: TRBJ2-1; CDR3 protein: CASSLGDSGNEQFF; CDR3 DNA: TGTGCCAGCAGCTTAGGAGACAGCGGGAATGAGCAGTTCTTC
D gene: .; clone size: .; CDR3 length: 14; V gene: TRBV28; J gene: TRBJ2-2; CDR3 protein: CASSFFGNTGELFF; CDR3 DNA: TGTGCCAGCAGTTTCTTCGGGAACACCGGGGAGCTGTTTTTT
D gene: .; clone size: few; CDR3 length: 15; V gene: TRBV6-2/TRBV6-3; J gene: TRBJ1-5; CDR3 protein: CASSEDQGTIQPQHF; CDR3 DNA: TGTGCCAGCAGTGAGGACCAGGGGACTATTCAGCCCCAGCATTTT
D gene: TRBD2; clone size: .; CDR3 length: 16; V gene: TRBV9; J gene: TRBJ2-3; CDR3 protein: CASSPRAGGPADTQYF; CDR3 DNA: TGTGCCAGCAGCCCAAGAGCGGGGGGGCCGGCAGATACGCAGTATTTT
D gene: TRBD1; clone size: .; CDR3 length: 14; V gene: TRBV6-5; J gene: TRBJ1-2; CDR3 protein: CASSRPDRGSGYTF; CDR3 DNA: TGTGCCAGCAGTAGACCCGACAGGGGTAGTGGCTACACCTTC
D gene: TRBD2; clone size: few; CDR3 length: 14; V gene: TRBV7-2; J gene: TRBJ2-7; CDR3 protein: CASSPRTSGYEQYF; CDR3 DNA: TGTGCCAGCAGCCCCAGGACTAGCGGCTACGAGCAGTACTTC
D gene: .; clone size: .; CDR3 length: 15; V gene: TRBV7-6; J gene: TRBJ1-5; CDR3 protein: CASSLWGDSNQPQHF; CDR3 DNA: TGTGCCAGCAGCTTATGGGGGGATAGCAATCAGCCCCAGCATTTT
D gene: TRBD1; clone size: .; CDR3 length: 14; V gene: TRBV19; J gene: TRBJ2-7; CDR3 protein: CASSIGTVPYEQYF; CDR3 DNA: TGTGCCAGTAGTATCGGGACAGTGCCCTACGAGCAGTACTTC
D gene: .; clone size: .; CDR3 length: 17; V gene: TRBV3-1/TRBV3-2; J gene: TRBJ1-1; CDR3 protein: CASSQVPEAIMNTEAFF; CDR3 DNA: TGTGCCAGCAGCCAAGTCCCCGAGGCGATTATGAACACTGAAGCTTTCTTT
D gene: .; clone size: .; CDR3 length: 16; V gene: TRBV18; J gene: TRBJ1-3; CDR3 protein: CASSPLTGGSGNTIYF; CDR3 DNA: TGTGCCAGCTCACCATTGACAGGCGGCTCTGGAAACACCATATATTTT
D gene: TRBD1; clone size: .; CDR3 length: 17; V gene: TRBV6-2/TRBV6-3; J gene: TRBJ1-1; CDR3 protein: CASSRPGTGNTNTEAFF; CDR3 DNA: TGTGCCAGCAGTCGTCCGGGGACAGGGAATACAAACACTGAAGCTTTCTTT
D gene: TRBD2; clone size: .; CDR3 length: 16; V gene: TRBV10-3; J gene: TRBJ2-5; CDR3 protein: CAISESDGGAVETQYF; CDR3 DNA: TGTGCCATCAGTGAGTCGGACGGGGGGGCCGTAGAGACCCAGTACTTC
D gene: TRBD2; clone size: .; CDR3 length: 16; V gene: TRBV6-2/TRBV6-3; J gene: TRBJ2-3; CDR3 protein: CASSYSTSGDTDTQYF; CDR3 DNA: TGTGCCAGCAGTTACTCGACTAGCGGGGACACAGATACGCAGTATTTT
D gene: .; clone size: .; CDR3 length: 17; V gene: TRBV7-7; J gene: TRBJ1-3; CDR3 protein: CASSLDRGPGKGNTIYF; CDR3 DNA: TGTGCTAGCAGCTTAGATCGCGGGCCGGGGAAAGGAAACACCATATATTTT
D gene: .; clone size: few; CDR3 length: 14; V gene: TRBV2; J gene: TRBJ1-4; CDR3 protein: CATNSGFTNEKLFF; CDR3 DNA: TGTGCCACTAACTCAGGGTTTACTAATGAAAAACTGTTTTTT
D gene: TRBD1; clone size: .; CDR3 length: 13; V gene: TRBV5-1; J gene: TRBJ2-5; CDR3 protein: CASRTGNQETQYF; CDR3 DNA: TGCGCCAGCAGGACAGGGAACCAAGAGACCCAGTACTTC
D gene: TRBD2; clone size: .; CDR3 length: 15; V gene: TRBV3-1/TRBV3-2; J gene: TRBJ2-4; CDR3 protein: CASSLRTSASLIQYF; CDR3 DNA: TGTGCCAGCAGCCTTCGGACTAGCGCGAGCCTCATTCAGTACTTC
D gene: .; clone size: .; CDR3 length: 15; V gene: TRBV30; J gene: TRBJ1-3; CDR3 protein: CAWSVGSGIGNTIYF; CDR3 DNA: TGTGCCTGGAGTGTAGGATCGGGGATCGGAAACACCATATATTTT
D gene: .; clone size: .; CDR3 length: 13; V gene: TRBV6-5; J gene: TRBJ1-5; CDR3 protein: CASSYEGKQPQHF; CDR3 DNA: TGTGCCAGCAGTTATGAGGGAAAGCAGCCCCAGCATTTT
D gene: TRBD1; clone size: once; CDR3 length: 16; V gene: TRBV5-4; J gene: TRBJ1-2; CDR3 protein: CASSFRDRPPNYGYTF; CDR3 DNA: TGTGCCAGCAGCTTCCGGGACAGGCCACCTAACTATGGCTACACCTTC
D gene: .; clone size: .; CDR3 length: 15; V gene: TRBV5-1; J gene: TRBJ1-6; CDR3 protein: CASTETGTRDSPLHF; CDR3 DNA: TGCGCCAGCACTGAGACCGGGACTAGGGATTCACCCCTCCACTTT
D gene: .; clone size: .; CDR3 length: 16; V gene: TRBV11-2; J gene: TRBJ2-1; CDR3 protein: CASSPLRESSYNEQFF; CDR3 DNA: TGTGCCAGCAGCCCCCTGAGGGAGAGCTCCTACAATGAGCAGTTCTTC
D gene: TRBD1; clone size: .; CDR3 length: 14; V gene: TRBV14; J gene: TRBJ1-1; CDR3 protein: CASSQEQGATEAFF; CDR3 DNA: TGTGCCAGCAGCCAGGAACAGGGGGCAACTGAAGCTTTCTTT
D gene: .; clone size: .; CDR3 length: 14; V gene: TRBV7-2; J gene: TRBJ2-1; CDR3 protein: CASSLGLEVNEQFF; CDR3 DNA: TGTGCCAGCAGCTTAGGCCTAGAGGTGAATGAGCAGTTCTTC
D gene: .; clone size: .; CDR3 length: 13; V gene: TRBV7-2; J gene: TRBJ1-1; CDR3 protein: CASSSQADTEAFF; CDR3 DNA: TGTGCCAGCAGCTCTCAGGCCGACACTGAAGCTTTCTTT
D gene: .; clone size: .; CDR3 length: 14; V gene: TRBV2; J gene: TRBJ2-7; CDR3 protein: CASRFGQYSYEQYF; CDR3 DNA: TGTGCCAGCAGGTTTGGACAGTACTCCTACGAGCAGTACTTC
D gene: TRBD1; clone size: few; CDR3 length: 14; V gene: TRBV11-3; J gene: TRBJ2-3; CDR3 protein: CASSRRQGADTQYF; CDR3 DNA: TGTGCCAGCAGCAGAAGACAGGGAGCAGATACGCAGTATTTT
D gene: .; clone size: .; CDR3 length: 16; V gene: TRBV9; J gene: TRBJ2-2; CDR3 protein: CASSPQSAGGTGELFF; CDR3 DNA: TGTGCCAGCAGCCCCCAGAGTGCCGGAGGCACCGGGGAGCTGTTTTTT
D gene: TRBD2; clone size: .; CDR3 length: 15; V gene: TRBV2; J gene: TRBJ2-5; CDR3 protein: CASSPERGPQETQYF; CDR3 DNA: TGTGCCAGCAGCCCAGAGCGGGGGCCGCAAGAGACCCAGTACTTC
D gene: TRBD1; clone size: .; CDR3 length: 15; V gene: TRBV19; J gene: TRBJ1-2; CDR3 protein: CASTLPGQGVYGYTF; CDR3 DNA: TGTGCCAGTACCCTACCGGGACAGGGTGTTTATGGCTACACCTTC
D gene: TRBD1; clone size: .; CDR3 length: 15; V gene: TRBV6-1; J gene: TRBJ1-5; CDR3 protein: CASSEYQTGVQPQHF; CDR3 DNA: TGTGCCAGCAGTGAATATCAGACAGGGGTTCAGCCCCAGCATTTT
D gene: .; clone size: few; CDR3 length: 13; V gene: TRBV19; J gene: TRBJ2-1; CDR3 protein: CASSISPSNEQFF; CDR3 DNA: TGTGCCAGTAGTATATCTCCCTCCAATGAGCAGTTCTTC
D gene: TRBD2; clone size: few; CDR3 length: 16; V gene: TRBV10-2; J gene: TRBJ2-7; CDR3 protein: CASSELAGVSSYEQYF; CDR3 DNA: TGCGCCAGCAGTGAGCTGGCGGGGGTGAGCTCCTACGAGCAGTACTTC
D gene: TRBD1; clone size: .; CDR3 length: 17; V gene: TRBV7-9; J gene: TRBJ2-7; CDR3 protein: CASSLGGTVRIAYEQYF; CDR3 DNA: TGTGCCAGCAGCTTAGGGGGGACAGTGCGTATAGCCTACGAGCAGTACTTC
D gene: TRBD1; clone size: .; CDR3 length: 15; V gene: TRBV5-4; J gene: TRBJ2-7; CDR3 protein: CASSSDRGLGYEQYF; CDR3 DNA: TGTGCCAGCAGCTCCGACAGGGGGCTTGGCTACGAGCAGTACTTC
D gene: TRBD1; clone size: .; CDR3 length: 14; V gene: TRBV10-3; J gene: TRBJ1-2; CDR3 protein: CAITETGTAIGYTF; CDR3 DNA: TGTGCCATCACTGAAACCGGGACAGCTATAGGCTACACCTTC
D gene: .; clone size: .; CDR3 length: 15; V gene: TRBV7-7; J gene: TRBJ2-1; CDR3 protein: CASSLGLAGHNEQFF; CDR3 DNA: TGTGCTAGCAGCTTAGGCCTCGCGGGGCACAATGAGCAGTTCTTC
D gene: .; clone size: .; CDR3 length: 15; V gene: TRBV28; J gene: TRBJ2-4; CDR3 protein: CASSFVEEAKNIQYF; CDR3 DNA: TGTGCCAGCAGTTTTGTAGAGGAGGCCAAAAACATTCAGTACTTC
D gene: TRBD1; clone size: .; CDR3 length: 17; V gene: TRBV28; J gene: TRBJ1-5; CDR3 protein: CASSLPQGAYSNQPQHF; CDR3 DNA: TGTGCCAGCAGTTTGCCACAGGGGGCTTATAGCAATCAGCCCCAGCATTTT
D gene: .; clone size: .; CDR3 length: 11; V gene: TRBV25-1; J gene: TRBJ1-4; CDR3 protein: CASSAYEKLFF; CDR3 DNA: TGTGCCAGCAGTGCTTATGAAAAACTGTTTTTT
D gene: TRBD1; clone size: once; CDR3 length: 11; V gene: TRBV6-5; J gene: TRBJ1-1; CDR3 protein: CASKPSGGAFF; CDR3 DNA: TGTGCCAGCAAACCCTCAGGGGGAGCTTTCTTT
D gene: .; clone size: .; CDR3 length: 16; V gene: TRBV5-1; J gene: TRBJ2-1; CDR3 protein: CASSRSSVFYGNEQFF; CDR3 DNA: TGCGCCAGCAGTCGATCTAGCGTTTTTTATGGGAATGAGCAGTTCTTC
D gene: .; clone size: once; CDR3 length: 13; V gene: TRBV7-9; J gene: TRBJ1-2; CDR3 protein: CASSQNWERGYTF; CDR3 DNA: TGTGCCAGCAGCCAAAATTGGGAGCGTGGCTACACCTTC
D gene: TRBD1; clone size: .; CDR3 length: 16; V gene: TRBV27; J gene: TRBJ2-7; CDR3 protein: CASSLLNGRGSTKQYF; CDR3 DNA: TGTGCCAGCAGTTTACTAAATGGCAGGGGGTCGACGAAGCAGTACTTC
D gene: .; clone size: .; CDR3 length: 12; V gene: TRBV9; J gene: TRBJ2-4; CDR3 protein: CASWANKNIQYF; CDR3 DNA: TGTGCCAGTTGGGCCAATAAAAACATTCAGTACTTC
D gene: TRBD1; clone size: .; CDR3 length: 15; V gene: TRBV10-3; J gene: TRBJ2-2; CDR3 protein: CAISADRVAAGELFF; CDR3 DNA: TGTGCCATCAGCGCCGACAGGGTGGCGGCCGGGGAGCTGTTTTTT
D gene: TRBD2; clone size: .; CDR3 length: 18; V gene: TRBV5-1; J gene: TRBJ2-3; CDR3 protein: CASSGALAGASSTDTQYF; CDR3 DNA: TGCGCCAGCAGCGGCGCACTAGCGGGGGCCTCTAGCACAGATACGCAGTATTTT
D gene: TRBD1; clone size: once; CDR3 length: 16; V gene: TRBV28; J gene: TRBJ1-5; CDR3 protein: CASSLSQGASNQPQHF; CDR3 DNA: TGTGCCAGCAGTTTAAGTCAGGGGGCCAGCAATCAGCCCCAGCATTTT
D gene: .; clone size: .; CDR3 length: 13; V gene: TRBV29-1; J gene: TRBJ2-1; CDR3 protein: CSVGETGPSEQFF; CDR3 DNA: TGCAGCGTTGGGGAAACAGGGCCGAGTGAGCAGTTCTTC